Each of the 25 T cell receptor beta chains below was sequenced from the same sample in a study of blood T cell repertoires in COVID-19. Repertoires were generated with immunoSEQ multiplex PCR, while TCRdb's copy carries only in-frame clones and drops some. The data show approximately 23,000 clones, approximately 90% seen once. Material for sequencing was peripheral blood. The receptors originated from a woman of 80 years or more with active COVID-19.

This clone was seen a few times. This chain links TRBV6-2 or TRBV6-3 with TRBJ2-3; possible D gene TRBD2, 5 bases. The CDR3 is 16 amino acids. V was shortened by 2 bases and J by 0 bases, with 12 bases between the two germline ends. The germline gives CDR1 MNHEY, CDR2 SVGEGT. In DNA, the CDR3 is TGTGCCAGCAGTTACGGCCCGGGAACAAGCACAGATACGCAGTATTTT. Its protein is CASSYGPGTSTDTQYF.

This clone was seen once. The gene calls are TRBV4-3 and TRBJ2-1, with D uncertain. Trimming left V 0 bases short and J 0 bases short, with 12 bases between. In germline, CDR1 is LGHNA, CDR2 YSLEER. The CDR3 consists of 17 residues. The DNA of the CDR3 is TGCGCCAGCAGCCAAGATCCCGGGTACTTCTCCTACAATGAGCAGTTCTTC. Translating gives CASSQDPGYFSYNEQFF.

The chain has TRBV30 and TRBJ1-3; 8 nucleotides line up with TRBD1. Trimming removed 6 bases from V and 4 bases from J; junction bases left unmatched: 11. Germline V gene data show CDR1 as GTSNPN and CDR2 as SVGIG (reference sequence). This CDR3 spans 15 amino acids. CDR3 sequence: CACLGAGGFGNTIYF. CDR3 DNA: TGTGCCTGCCTGGGGGCAGGGGGCTTCGGAAACACCATATATTTT. The full variable domain, rest sourced from reference TRBV30 and TRBJ1-3, is SQTIHQWPATLVQPVGSPLSLECTVEGTSNPNLYWYRQAAGRGLQLLFYSVGIGQISSEVPQNLSASRPQDRQFILSSKKLLLSDSGFYLCACLGAGGFGNTIYFGEGSWLTVV.

The DNA of the CDR3 is TGCGCCAGCCATAGCGGGTTCTCTAGCACAGATACGCAGTATTTT. Its protein product is CASHSGFSSTDTQYF. This rearrangement joins TRBV5-1 to TRBJ2-3; TRBD2 agrees at 7 bases. The CDR3 runs 15 residues. J was trimmed by 0 bases and V by 7 bases; bases with no gene match: 8. From germline, CDR1 is SGHRS and CDR2 YFSETQ.

The chain uses TRBV6-2 or TRBV6-3 and TRBJ1-1; D call uncertain. This CDR3 is built from 12 residues. Germline V gives CDR1 MNHEY, CDR2 SVGEGT. V dropped 2 bases and J dropped 5 bases, with 6 bases sitting between them. CDR3 DNA: TGTGCCAGCAGTTACAGGAGGACTGAAGCTTTCTTT. Its protein is CASSYRRTEAFF.

The J gene is TRBJ2-5, the V gene TRBV15; TRBD1 matches at 9 bases. This CDR3 has 16 residues. Trimming removed 5 bases from V and 1 base from J; junction bases left unmatched: 8. Germline V gene sequence: CDR1 LNHNV, CDR2 YYDKDF (reference sequence). This CDR3 reads CATSPRTGVFQETQYF. DNA of the CDR3: TGTGCCACCAGCCCGCGGACAGGGGTCTTCCAAGAGACCCAGTACTTC.

The chain links TRBV5-4 to TRBJ1-2, with no clear D. Germline V gene lookup returns CDR1 SGHNT and CDR2 YYREEE (reference sequence). Deletions cut 3 bases from V and 8 bases from J, with 8 bases between. The CDR3 sequence is 11 residues long. CDR3 DNA sequence: TGTGCCAGCAGCTCCTTCGGGGGCTACACCTTC. Its protein product is CASSSFGGYTF. The full variable domain, rest sourced from reference TRBV5-4 and TRBJ1-2, is ETGVTQSPTHLIKTRGQQVTLRCSSQSGHNTVSWYQQALGQGPQFIFQYYREEENGRGNFPPRFSGLQFPNYSSELNVNALELDDSALYLCASSSFGGYTFGSGTRLTVV.

The V gene is TRBV5-5, the J gene TRBJ2-7; TRBD2 might be the D (6 bases). The V gene lost 0 bases and the J gene lost 1 base, with 11 bases spanning the gap. The CDR3 contains 15 residues. Germline CDR1 is SGHKS and CDR2 is YYEKEE (reference sequence). Here the CDR3 DNA reads TGTGCCAGCAGCTTGGGGAGGGAAGATTCCTACGAGCAGTACTTC. Translating it yields CASSLGREDSYEQYF.

This chain connects TRBV19 to TRBJ1-3; 8 positions agree with TRBD1. This CDR3 region has 16 residues. V lost 5 bases to trimming and J lost 0 bases; unmatched junction nucleotides: 6. CDR1 and CDR2 from the germline V gene are LNHDA and SQIVND (reference sequence). The CDR3: CASSAGQAYSGNTIYF. The CDR3 nucleotides read TGTGCCAGTAGTGCGGGACAGGCTTACTCTGGAAACACCATATATTTT.

The chain uses TRBV5-1 and TRBJ2-3, with 8 bases identical to TRBD2. Germline values: CDR1 SGHRS, CDR2 YFSETQ. This CDR3 is 17 amino acids long. The junction had 14 bases not matched to a gene; V was cut back by 4 bases and J by 4 bases. In DNA form, the CDR3 reads TGCGCCAGCAGCCCGCACGGGGGGGGGACTGTAGCAGATACGCAGTATTTT. This encodes CASSPHGGGTVADTQYF.

This chain links TRBV18 with TRBJ1-5; 9 nucleotides match TRBD1. The CDR3 is 17 amino acids. The J segment lost 1 base and the V segment lost 1 base, leaving 5 bases of the junction unmatched. Germline V gene sequence: CDR1 KGHSH, CDR2 LQKENI. CDR3: CASSPQGQGMSNQPQHF. The DNA of the CDR3 is TGTGCCAGCTCACCACAAGGACAGGGGATGAGCAATCAGCCCCAGCATTTT.

This clone was recorded once. The chain recombines TRBV5-8 with TRBJ2-5, with 7 nucleotides matching TRBD1. The length of the CDR3 is 15 residues. J was trimmed by 1 base and V by 4 bases; bases with no gene match: 7. The germline gives CDR1 SGHTS, CDR2 YDEGEE. The CDR3 reads CASSPRQGAQETQYF. The CDR3 coding sequence is TGTGCCAGCAGCCCGAGACAGGGTGCCCAAGAGACCCAGTACTTC. Based on the CDR3 plus reference TRBV5-8 and TRBJ2-5, the full variable domain is EAGVTQSPTHLIKTRGQQATLRCSPISGHTSVYWYQQALGLGLQFLLWYDEGEERNRGNFPPRFSGRQFPNYSSELNVNALELEDSALYLCASSPRQGAQETQYFGPGTRLLVL.

In this sample, this clone turned up once. The rearrangement uses TRBV12-2 and TRBJ2-3; the table assigns TRBD2, which was not confirmed against the DNA. TRBV12-2 is labeled a pseudogene. This CDR3 spans 17 amino acids. The CDR3 is CASRLSAPGGSTDTQYF. CDR3 bases: TGTGCAAGTCGCTTATCCGCGCCGGGGGGTAGCACAGATACGCAGTATTTT.

The chain is built from TRBV6-5 and TRBJ2-3; 8 nucleotides agree with TRBD1. Germline V lookup: CDR1 MNHEY, CDR2 SVGAGI. The CDR3 has 15 amino acids. V was pared by 6 bases and J by 3 bases, with 8 bases of the junction left unmatched. The CDR3 nucleotides are TGTGCCAGCAGACTGAGACAGGGGATGACAGATACGCAGTATTTT. Translation gives CASRLRQGMTDTQYF.

The V call is TRBV14, the J call TRBJ1-2; TRBD1 matches 7 bases. Germline V gene lookup returns CDR1 SGHDN and CDR2 FVKESK. The CDR3 spans 14 residues. V gave up 4 bases and J gave up 3 bases; unmatched junction bases: 5. CDR3 protein: CASSRTTGYYGYTF. CDR3 nucleotide sequence: TGTGCCAGCAGCCGCACGACAGGGTACTATGGCTACACCTTC.

The genes are TRBV5-1 and TRBJ1-2; TRBD1 is a possible D gene (6 bases). This CDR3 region has 15 residues. Trimming left V 0 bases short and J 4 bases short, with 13 bases between. Germline assignment: CDR1 SGHRS and CDR2 YFSETQ. Here the CDR3 reads CASSLAMGASYGYTF. The CDR3 DNA reads TGCGCCAGCAGCTTGGCGATGGGGGCCTCCTATGGCTACACCTTC.

The chain links TRBV29-1 to TRBJ2-1; no clear D gene. The CDR3 covers 10 residues. Germline CDR1 reads SQVTM; CDR2 reads ANQGSEA. V was clipped by 4 bases and J by 11 bases, with 9 bases between them. The CDR3: CSVGSPQQFF. The CDR3 DNA reads TGCAGCGTTGGGAGTCCGCAGCAGTTCTTC.

J is TRBJ2-1 and V is TRBV30; 8 nucleotides agree with TRBD2. V trimming: 3 bases; J trimming: 4 bases; junction bases outside the gene matches: 5. Germline lookup yields CDR1 GTSNPN and CDR2 SVGIG (reference sequence). The CDR3 loop spans 14 amino acids. For the CDR3, the DNA is TGTGCCTGGAGATTAGCGGGGTCATACAATGAGCAGTTCTTC. It is translated as CAWRLAGSYNEQFF.

The chain is built from TRBV7-2 and TRBJ1-6; 7 nucleotides line up with TRBD1. Trimming at V came to 2 bases and at J to 6 bases, leaving 4 bases not matched to a gene. Germline V lookup: CDR1 SGHTA, CDR2 FQGNSA. The CDR3 extends over 15 amino acids. In DNA form, the CDR3 reads TGTGCCAGCAGCTTAAGTTCAGGGGGTAATTCACCCCTCCACTTT. Translating gives CASSLSSGGNSPLHF.

The V and J genes are TRBV23-1 and TRBJ1-1; D is perhaps TRBD1 (5 bases). TRBV23-1 is marked as an open reading frame, function uncertain. V lost 1 base to trimming and J lost 11 bases, with 14 bases between them. The CDR3 has 13 residues. The CDR3 is CASSQCRRGAAFF. CDR3 sequence (DNA): TGCGCCAGCAGTCAATGCCGAAGGGGCGCGGCTTTCTTT.

A single count supports this clone. The chain carries TRBV10-3 and TRBJ1-6, with TRBD1 as a possible D gene (6 bases). V shed 6 bases and J shed 5 bases, with 17 bases lying between them. The CDR3 is 16 amino acids. The germline V gene has CDR1 ENHRY and CDR2 SYGVKD. CDR3 sequence: CAISPDRMKNNSPLHF. Written as DNA, the CDR3 is TGTGCCATCAGCCCCGACAGGATGAAGAATAATTCACCCCTCCACTTT.

This clone is a singleton in its sample. The chain links TRBV18 to TRBJ1-6; 9 positions agree with TRBD1. From germline, CDR1 is KGHSH and CDR2 LQKENI. The CDR3 has 19 amino acids. Germline trimming cut 5 bases from V and 1 base from J; bases unmatched to any gene: 12. The CDR3 reads CASSSAGTGSVSYNSPLHF. In DNA, the CDR3 is TGTGCCAGCTCATCCGCCGGGACAGGGAGTGTATCCTATAATTCACCCCTCCACTTT.

The gene calls are TRBV14 and TRBJ1-1; perhaps TRBD1 as D (6 bases). CDR3 length equals 14 residues. Trimming stripped 4 bases from V and 3 bases from J, with 12 bases between. Germline lookup yields CDR1 SGHDN and CDR2 FVKESK. CDR3 DNA: TGTGCCAGCAGCCCGGATGGGGGCTACACTGAAGCTTTCTTT. Translated, it gives CASSPDGGYTEAFF.

The gene calls are TRBV10-3 and TRBJ2-3; 10 nucleotides agree with TRBD2. This CDR3 is 15 amino acids long. The V gene's germline CDR1 is ENHRY and CDR2 SYGVKD. J gave up 5 bases and V 5 bases, and 7 bases lay outside the gene matches. The CDR3 region is CAISRAGGPGDTQYF. CDR3 DNA sequence: TGTGCCATCAGTCGAGCGGGGGGGCCCGGAGATACGCAGTATTTT.

V is TRBV2 and J is TRBJ2-3; 8 bases line up with TRBD2. Germline loops: CDR1 SNHLY, CDR2 FYNNEI. The CDR3 has 14 amino acids. Trimming at V came to 6 bases and at J to 1 base, leaving 3 bases not matched to a gene. CDR3: CASRTTSGTDTQYF. The CDR3 bases are TGTGCCAGCAGGACGACTAGCGGCACAGATACGCAGTATTTT.